This entry describes one TCR beta chain. Its antigen is currently unknown. This record comes from a study of response to subunit inactivated influenza vaccine. TCRdb recomputed calls from the RT-PCR reads with MiXCR, one row per CDR3 protein. Here the sample spans 180,000 or so distinct CDR3 sequences, more than 10% being singletons. In germline, CDR1 is MDHEN, CDR2 SYDVKM. The V gene lost 7 bases and the J gene lost 5 bases, with 17 bases spanning the gap. The CDR3 covers 14 residues. The study's findings and limits: Authors suggested seasonal influenza vaccinations each recruit few new T cells.

This same sample was also part of a study on T cells expressing NK-cell markers. That study adds: cDNA encoding TCR beta was synthesized via 5'RACE template switching incorporating UMIs. For a few donors, these clonotypes were likewise the leading ones in the CD3+CD56-NKG2C+ fraction.

This receptor was taken from a man between 45 and 60 years old who received an inactivated influenza vaccine. The J gene is TRBJ2-5, the V gene TRBV28; no clear D gene. Sequencing was performed on CD8+ T cells sorted from PBMCs, taken roughly 12 days after vaccination. CDR3 amino acids: CASTPARQLETQYF. CDR3 DNA sequence: TGTGCCAGCACCCCGGCGCGGCAGTTGGAGACCCAGTACTTC.